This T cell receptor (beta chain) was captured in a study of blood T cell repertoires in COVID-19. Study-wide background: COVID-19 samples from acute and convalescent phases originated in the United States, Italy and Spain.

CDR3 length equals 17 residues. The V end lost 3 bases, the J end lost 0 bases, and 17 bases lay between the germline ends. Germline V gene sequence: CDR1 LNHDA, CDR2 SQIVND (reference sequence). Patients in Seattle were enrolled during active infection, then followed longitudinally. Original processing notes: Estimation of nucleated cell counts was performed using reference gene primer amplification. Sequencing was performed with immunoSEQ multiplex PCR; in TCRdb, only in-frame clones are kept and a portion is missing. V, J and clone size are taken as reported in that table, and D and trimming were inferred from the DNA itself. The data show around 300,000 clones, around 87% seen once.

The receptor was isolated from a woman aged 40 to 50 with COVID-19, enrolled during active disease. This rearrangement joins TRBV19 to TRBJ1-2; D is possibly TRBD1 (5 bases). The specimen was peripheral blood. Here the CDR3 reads CASSILISGKANYGYTF. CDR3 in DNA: TGTGCCAGTAGTATCCTGATTTCAGGGAAGGCTAACTATGGCTACACCTTC.